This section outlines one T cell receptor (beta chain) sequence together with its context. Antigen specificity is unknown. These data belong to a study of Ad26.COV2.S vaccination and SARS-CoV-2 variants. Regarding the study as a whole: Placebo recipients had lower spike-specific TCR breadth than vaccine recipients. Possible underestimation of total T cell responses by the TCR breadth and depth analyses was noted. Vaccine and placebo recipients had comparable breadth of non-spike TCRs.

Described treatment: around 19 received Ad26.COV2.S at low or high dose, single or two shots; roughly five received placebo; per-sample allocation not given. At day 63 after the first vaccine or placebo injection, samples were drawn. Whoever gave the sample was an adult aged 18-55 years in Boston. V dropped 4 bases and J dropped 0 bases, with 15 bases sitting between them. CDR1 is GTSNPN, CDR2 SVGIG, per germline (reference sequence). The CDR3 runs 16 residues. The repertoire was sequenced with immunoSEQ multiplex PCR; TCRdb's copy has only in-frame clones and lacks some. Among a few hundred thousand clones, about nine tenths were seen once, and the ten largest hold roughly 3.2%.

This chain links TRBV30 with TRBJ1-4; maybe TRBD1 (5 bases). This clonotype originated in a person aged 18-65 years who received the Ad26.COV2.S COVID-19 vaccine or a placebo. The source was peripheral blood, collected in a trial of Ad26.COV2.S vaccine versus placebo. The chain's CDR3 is CAWKGWISATNEKLFF. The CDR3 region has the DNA TGTGCCTGGAAGGGGTGGATCTCTGCAACTAATGAAAAACTGTTTTTT.